This record concerns one T cell receptor beta chain sequence. The sample originates from a study of blood T cell repertoires in COVID-19. Clones were sequenced by immunoSEQ multiplex PCR, and TCRdb holds only the in-frame ones, with some missing. The sample includes about 220,000 clones, 65% to 90% of them seen just once. Germline loops: CDR1 SGHNT, CDR2 YENEEA. The J segment lost 3 bases and the V segment lost 7 bases, leaving 6 bases of the junction unmatched. The CDR3 loop spans 14 amino acids. This sequence joins TRBV11-3 and TRBJ2-3; 8 positions agree with TRBD2. What was sequenced was peripheral blood. The origin of this receptor is a man aged 35-49 years who had recovered from COVID-19. CDR3: CASTGSGVTDTQYF. DNA for the CDR3: TGTGCCAGCACGGGTAGCGGGGTGACAGATACGCAGTATTTT.